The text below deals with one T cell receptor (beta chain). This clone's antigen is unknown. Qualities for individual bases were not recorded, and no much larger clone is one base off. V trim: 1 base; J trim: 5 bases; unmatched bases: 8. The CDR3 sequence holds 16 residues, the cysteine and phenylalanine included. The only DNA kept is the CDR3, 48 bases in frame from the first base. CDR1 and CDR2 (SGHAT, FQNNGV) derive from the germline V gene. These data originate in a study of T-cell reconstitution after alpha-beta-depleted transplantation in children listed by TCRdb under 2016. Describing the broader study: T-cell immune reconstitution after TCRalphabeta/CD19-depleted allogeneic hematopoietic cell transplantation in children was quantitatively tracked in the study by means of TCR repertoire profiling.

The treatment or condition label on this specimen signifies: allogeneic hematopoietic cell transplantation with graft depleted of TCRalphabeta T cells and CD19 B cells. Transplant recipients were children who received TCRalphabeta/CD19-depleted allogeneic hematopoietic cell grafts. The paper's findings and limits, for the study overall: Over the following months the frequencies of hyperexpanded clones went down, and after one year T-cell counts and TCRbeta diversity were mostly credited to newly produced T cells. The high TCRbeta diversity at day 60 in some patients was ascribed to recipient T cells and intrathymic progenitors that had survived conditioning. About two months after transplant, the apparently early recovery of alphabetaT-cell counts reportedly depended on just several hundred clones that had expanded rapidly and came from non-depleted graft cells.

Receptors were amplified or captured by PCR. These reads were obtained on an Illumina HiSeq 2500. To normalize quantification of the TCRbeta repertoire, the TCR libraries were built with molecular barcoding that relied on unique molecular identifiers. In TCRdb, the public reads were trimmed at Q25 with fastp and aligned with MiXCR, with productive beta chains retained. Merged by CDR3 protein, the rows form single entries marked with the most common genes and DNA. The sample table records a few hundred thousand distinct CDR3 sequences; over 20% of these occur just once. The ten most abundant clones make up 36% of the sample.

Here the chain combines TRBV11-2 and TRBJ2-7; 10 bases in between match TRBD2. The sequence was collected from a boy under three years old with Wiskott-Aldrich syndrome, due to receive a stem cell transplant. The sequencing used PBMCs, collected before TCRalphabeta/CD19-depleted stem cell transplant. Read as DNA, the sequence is TGTGCCAGCAGCTTAGTACTAGCGGGAAAGAGGAACGAGCAGTACTTC. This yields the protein CASSLVLAGKRNEQYF.